The 6 T cell receptor beta chains in this list originate from one sample, sequenced in a study of blood T cell repertoires in COVID-19. Data came from immunoSEQ multiplex PCR; TCRdb stores just in-frame clones and leaves some out. The sample holds approximately 100,000 clones, around 89% seen once. Sequenced input: peripheral blood. The receptor set was obtained from a woman aged 80 or over with acute or convalescent COVID-19.

The J gene is TRBJ2-3, the V gene TRBV19, with 11 bases identical to TRBD2. CDR1 and CDR2 from the germline V gene are LNHDA and SQIVND (reference sequence). The CDR3 totals 18 residues. Trimming took 4 bases from V and 2 from J; bases not matched to a gene: 11. The CDR3 bases are TGTGCCAGTAGTAAACTAGCGGGGGCGGTCCGGTACACAGATACGCAGTATTTT. Protein product: CASSKLAGAVRYTDTQYF.

This chain connects TRBV28 to TRBJ1-5, with a tentative D call TRBD1 (5 bases). V shed 11 bases and J shed 4 bases, with 15 bases lying between them. The CDR3 runs to 13 residues. From germline, CDR1 is MDHEN and CDR2 SYDVKM. The CDR3 coding sequence is TGTGCCGCGTCCGGGACTTTTAATCAGCCCCAGCATTTT. This codes for CAASGTFNQPQHF.

The genes are TRBV12-3 or TRBV12-4 and TRBJ1-1; TRBD1 aligns across 7 bases. V trimming: 4 bases; J trimming: 5 bases; junction bases outside the gene matches: 4. This CDR3 has 13 residues. The CDR3 spells CASSWDSRTEAFF. As DNA, the CDR3 is TGTGCCAGCAGTTGGGACAGTAGGACTGAAGCTTTCTTT.

The CDR3 nucleotides are TGCGCCAGCAGCTTGCCCCTCGAGGACAGGGAAATAAAGTCTGGGGCCAACGTCCTGACTTTC. It yields the protein CASSLPLEDREIKSGANVLTF. The chain joins TRBV5-1 to TRBJ2-6; 8 bases map to TRBD1. V dropped 1 base and J dropped 1; count of bases not matched to a gene: 16. The length of the CDR3 is 21 residues. Germline CDR1 SGHRS, CDR2 YFSETQ.

The chain recombines TRBV10-3 with TRBJ2-5, with D possibly TRBD1 on 6 matching bases. Germline V gene lookup returns CDR1 ENHRY and CDR2 SYGVKD. Between the trimmed V and J ends, which lost 2 bases and 5 bases, there was a span of 18 bases. This CDR3 spans 16 amino acids. The CDR3 bases are TGTGCCATCAGTGAGGGGAAGGTCAGGGGCCGGGAGACCCAGTACTTC. Its protein is CAISEGKVRGRETQYF.

This rearrangement joins TRBV6-1 to TRBJ1-5; maybe TRBD1 (5 bases). CDR1 and CDR2 from the germline V gene are MNHNS and SASEGT. Between the trimmed V and J ends, which lost 2 bases and 2 bases, there was a span of 13 bases. This CDR3 is built from 16 residues. CDR3 amino acids: CASSEWGVLGNQPQHF. Here the CDR3 DNA reads TGTGCCAGCAGTGAATGGGGGGTACTGGGCAATCAGCCCCAGCATTTT.